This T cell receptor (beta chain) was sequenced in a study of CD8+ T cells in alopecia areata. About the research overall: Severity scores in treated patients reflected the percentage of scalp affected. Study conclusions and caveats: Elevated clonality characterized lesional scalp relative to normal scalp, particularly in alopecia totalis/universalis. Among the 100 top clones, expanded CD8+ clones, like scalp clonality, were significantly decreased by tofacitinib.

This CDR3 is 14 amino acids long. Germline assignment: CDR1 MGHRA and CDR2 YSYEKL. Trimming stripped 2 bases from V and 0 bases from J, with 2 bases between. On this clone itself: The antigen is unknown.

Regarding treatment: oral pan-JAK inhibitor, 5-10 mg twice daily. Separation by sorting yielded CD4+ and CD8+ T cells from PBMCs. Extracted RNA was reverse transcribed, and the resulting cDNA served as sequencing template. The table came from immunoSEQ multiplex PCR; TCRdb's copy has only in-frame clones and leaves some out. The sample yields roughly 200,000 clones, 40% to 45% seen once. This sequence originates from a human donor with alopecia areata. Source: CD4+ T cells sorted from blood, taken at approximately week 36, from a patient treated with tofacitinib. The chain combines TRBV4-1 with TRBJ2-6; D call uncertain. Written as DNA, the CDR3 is TGCGCCAGCAGCCAACCCTCTGGGGCCAACGTCCTGACTTTC. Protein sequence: CASSQPSGANVLTF.